The TCR beta chain described here comes from a study of a mutant IDH1 vaccine in newly diagnosed glioma. At the level of the study: Vaccines began 4-6 weeks after radiotherapy alone, or with temozolomide cycles. Standard pretreatment was either radiotherapy, temozolomide, or, for most, radiochemotherapy with temozolomide.

Points from the study as a whole: Pseudoprogression seemingly bore no relation to changes in top peripheral T cell clonotypes. In roughly 93% of patients, immune responses induced by the vaccine occurred.

Worth noting for this clone: What it binds is not known. A junction end diverges from the germline sequence, so it may reflect a read error. This same CDR3 is encoded by further DNA sequences in the sample.

The time point denotes: week 23, last vaccination. In every dose of vaccine, 300 ug of mutant IDH1 20-mer peptide was given alongside topical imiquimod. CDR3 length equals 15 residues. Germline loops: CDR1 MGHRA, CDR2 YSYEKL. Clones were sequenced by immunoSEQ multiplex PCR, and TCRdb holds only the in-frame ones, with some missing. Of 60,000 to 100,000 clones listed, around 85% were seen once; the top ten hold over 0.7%. Sample: PBMCs, taken from a glioma patient whose treatment included an IDH1 peptide vaccine. This receptor was taken from a woman between 45 and 60 years old with glioma. V is TRBV4-1 and J is TRBJ1-1; D is possibly TRBD1 (6 bases). CDR3 DNA sequence: TGCGCCAGCAGCCAGATGACAGGTCTGGGCACTGAAGCTTTTTTT. Its protein is CASSQMTGLGTEAFF.